A single sample is the source of the 20 T cell receptor beta chains below, sequenced in a study of T cells in localized non-small cell lung cancer. The protocol was immunoSEQ multiplex PCR, while the TCRdb copy is restricted to in-frame clones and leaves out a portion. In the table there are approximately 83,000 clones, roughly 93% of which are singletons. Sequencing was performed on PBMCs, taken before any cancer treatment. The receptors were gathered from a woman aged 40-69 years with stage II squamous cell lung carcinoma.

This clone turned up a few times. J is TRBJ1-1 and V is TRBV25-1, with 10 positions matching TRBD1. V lost 3 bases and J lost 7; bases outside the gene matches: 8. This CDR3 is built from 15 residues. Germline V CDR1 and CDR2: MGHDK, SYGVNS. The CDR3 sequence is CASSDIGQGGIEAFF. The CDR3 region has the DNA TGTGCCAGCAGTGACATAGGACAGGGGGGGATTGAAGCTTTCTTT.

This clone was picked up a small number of times. The chain couples TRBV18 to TRBJ2-7; 8 bases line up with TRBD1. V shed 3 bases and J 0 bases; nucleotides not matched to a gene: 1. There are 14 residues in the CDR3. The germline V gene encodes CDR1 KGHSH and CDR2 LQKENI. Here the CDR3 reads CASSPGTGSYEQYF. CDR3 bases: TGTGCCAGCTCACCGGGGACAGGCTCCTACGAGCAGTACTTC.

The chain employs TRBV29-1 and TRBJ2-5; D gene uncertain. The CDR3 length is 10 residues. In germline, CDR1 is SQVTM, CDR2 ANQGSEA. Trimming left V 3 bases short and J 5 bases short, with 4 bases between. This CDR3 is CSVEVETQYF. The CDR3 nucleotides read TGCAGCGTTGAGGTGGAGACCCAGTACTTC.

The J gene is TRBJ1-5, the V gene TRBV7-8, with a possible D match to TRBD1 (6 bases). The V and J ends lost 4 bases and 6 bases respectively, with 16 bases between them. The CDR3 consists of 15 residues. Per germline, CDR1 SGHVS and CDR2 FQNEAQ. The CDR3 sequence: CASSSGRGRGQPQHF. The DNA for the CDR3 is TGTGCCAGCAGCTCTGGTCGGGGGCGAGGTCAGCCCCAGCATTTT.

The chain combines TRBV6-6 with TRBJ2-3; unclear D gene. Per germline, CDR1 MNHNY and CDR2 SVGAGI (reference sequence). This CDR3 spans 14 amino acids. V was trimmed by 0 bases and J by 1 base, leaving 5 bases between them. As DNA, the CDR3 is TGTGCCAGCAGTTACTCTCGGGGCACAGATACGCAGTATTTT. This sequence encodes CASSYSRGTDTQYF.

The chain has TRBV27 and TRBJ1-5; 9 bases fit TRBD1. The CDR3 runs to 14 residues. Germline CDR1 reads MNHEY; CDR2 reads SMNVEV (reference sequence). The J segment lost 7 bases and the V segment lost 5 bases, leaving 6 bases of the junction unmatched. The CDR3 region has the DNA TGTGCCAGCAGTAGGGACAGGGACGGACAGCCCCAGCATTTT. Its translation is CASSRDRDGQPQHF.

The chain has TRBV4-1 and TRBJ1-5; tentatively, D is TRBD1 (6 bases). The CDR3 length is 14 residues. From germline, CDR1 is MGHRA and CDR2 YSYEKL. The ends were cut back, 1 base at V and 15 bases at J, with 19 bases in the middle. CDR3 sequence: CASSQVGKGGELHF. The CDR3 bases are TGCGCCAGCAGCCAAGTGGGCAAGGGGGGGGAGTTGCATTTT.

The chain employs TRBV27 and TRBJ2-7, with D tentatively TRBD1 (6 bases). Trimming took 4 bases from V and 9 from J, leaving 16 bases between them. Germline CDR1 is MNHEY and CDR2 is SMNVEV (reference sequence). CDR3 size: 13 residues. The CDR3 region has the DNA TGTGCCAGCAGTTCTTGGGACACAGTCCGGCAGTACTTC. Translation gives CASSSWDTVRQYF.

The rearrangement links TRBV6-6 to TRBJ2-1; the D gene is possibly TRBD2 (6 bases). The germline V gene encodes CDR1 MNHNY and CDR2 SVGAGI (reference sequence). The CDR3 is made up of 12 amino acids. V lost 6 bases to trimming and J lost 8 bases, with 11 bases between them. CDR3 DNA: TGTGCCAGCAGCCTGGGGGGTCATGAGCAGTTCTTC. This sequence encodes CASSLGGHEQFF.

The CDR3 DNA reads TGTGCCAGCAGGGAATCGTCTGGAAACACCATATATTTT. This encodes CASRESSGNTIYF. The V and J genes are TRBV6-5 and TRBJ1-3; D gene unclear. With 6 bases removed from V and 1 base from J, the gap between germline ends came to 7 bases. From germline, CDR1 is MNHEY and CDR2 SVGAGI. The CDR3 consists of 13 residues.

The chain employs TRBV19 and TRBJ1-2, with TRBD1 matching 10 bases. The CDR3 is 15 amino acids. J gave up 7 bases and V 8 bases, and 13 bases lay outside the gene matches. CDR1 is LNHDA, CDR2 SQIVND, per germline (reference sequence). This CDR3 is CASRLPDRGLSGYTF. The CDR3 region has the DNA TGTGCCAGTCGACTCCCAGACAGGGGGCTGAGTGGCTACACCTTC.

The chain is built from TRBV6-1 and TRBJ1-5; D unclear. V lost 4 bases and J 5 bases, leaving 9 bases between the germline ends. The CDR3 runs 13 residues. Germline CDR1 MNHNS, CDR2 SASEGT. CDR3 sequence reads: CASSALGDQPQHF. As DNA, the CDR3 is TGTGCCAGCAGTGCCTTGGGAGATCAGCCCCAGCATTTT.

The V and J genes are TRBV7-9 and TRBJ2-1, with 7 bases aligning to TRBD2. J gave up 4 bases and V 5 bases, and 8 bases lay outside the gene matches. CDR1 and CDR2 (germline): SEHNR, FQNEAQ (reference sequence). The CDR3 is 15 amino acids. Here the CDR3 DNA reads TGTGCCAGCAGCCGCCTAGCGGAATTGTACAATGAGCAGTTCTTC. Amino acids: CASSRLAELYNEQFF. The full variable domain, rest sourced from reference TRBV7-9 and TRBJ2-1, is DTGVSQNPRHKITKRGQNVTFRCDPISEHNRLYWYRQTLGQGPEFLTYFQNEAQLEKSRLLSDRFSAERPKGSFSTLEIQRTEQGDSAMYLCASSRLAELYNEQFFGPGTRLTVL.

The chain has TRBV18 and TRBJ1-3; D is uncertain. The V end was cut by 2 bases, the J end by 0 bases, with 8 bases between. The CDR3 extends over 15 amino acids. Germline V gene sequence: CDR1 KGHSH, CDR2 LQKENI. This CDR3 is CASSPEGHSGNTIYF. In nucleotides, the CDR3 is TGTGCCAGCTCACCAGAGGGTCACTCTGGAAACACCATATATTTT.

The chain links TRBV11-2 to TRBJ2-7; 7 bases line up with TRBD2. After removal of 6 bases from V and 3 bases from J, the junction contained 11 bases not matched to a gene. The germline V gene encodes CDR1 SGHAT and CDR2 FQNNGV. The CDR3 totals 15 residues. In nucleotides, the CDR3 is TGTGCCAGCAGGGGAGGGGAGGCAATCCACTACGAGCAGTACTTC. Translating gives CASRGGEAIHYEQYF.

The chain uses TRBV10-2 and TRBJ2-7, with 8 bases matching TRBD2. The CDR3 is 13 amino acids. The junction had 9 bases not matched to a gene; V was cut back by 8 bases and J by 6 bases. Germline loops: CDR1 WSHSY, CDR2 SAAADI. The CDR3 spells CASRATGGREQYF. The CDR3 DNA is TGCGCCAGCCGTGCAACGGGAGGGCGCGAGCAGTACTTC.

This chain connects TRBV2 to TRBJ2-5; a weak D match, TRBD1 (6 bases). The CDR3 runs to 16 residues. Trimming took 8 bases from V and 0 from J, leaving 19 bases between them. CDR1 is SNHLY and CDR2 is FYNNEI in the germline V gene. In nucleotides, the CDR3 is TGTGCCAGCGAATCCCAGGGGCTCCAATACCAAGAGACCCAGTACTTC. As protein: CASESQGLQYQETQYF.

V is TRBV27 and J is TRBJ1-5; 7 bases are a match to TRBD1. CDR1 and CDR2 from the germline V gene are MNHEY and SMNVEV (reference sequence). The CDR3 consists of 15 residues. The junction had 10 bases not matched to a gene; V was cut back by 5 bases and J by 6 bases. Here the CDR3 DNA reads TGTGCCAGCAGTCCGGTGGAGGGGGCGTTTCAGCCCCAGCATTTT. It yields the protein CASSPVEGAFQPQHF.

This CDR3 is CASSVGYNEQFF. DNA for the CDR3: TGTGCCAGCAGCGTAGGGTACAATGAGCAGTTCTTC. The chain uses TRBV9 and TRBJ2-1; D is unresolved. The CDR3 is made up of 12 amino acids. Between the trimmed V and J ends, which lost 0 bases and 4 bases, there was a span of 2 bases. Germline CDR1 and CDR2: SGDLS and YYNGEE.

The rearrangement joins TRBV6-6 to TRBJ1-1; no clear D gene. This CDR3 contains 12 residues. Trimming cost V 2 bases and J 8 bases, with 9 bases left between them. Per the germline V gene, CDR1 is MNHNY and CDR2 is SVGAGI (reference sequence). In nucleotides, the CDR3 is TGTGCCAGCAGTTACCCGACTGAGGAAGCTTTCTTT. Encoded protein: CASSYPTEEAFF.